The TCR beta chain under discussion was sequenced for a study of T-cell reconstitution after alpha-beta-depleted transplantation in children. Regarding the study as a whole: After one year, T-cell counts and TCRbeta diversity mostly came from new T cells. Alpha-beta T cells present about two months after transplant were reported to originate from several hundred expanded graft clones. Elevated TCRbeta diversity at day 60 was traced, in some patients, to surviving recipient T cells and thymic progenitors.

Preparation of the TCRbeta library involved a method that used unique molecular identifiers. TCRdb independently ran MiXCR on the PCR reads; one entry per CDR3 protein. The profile shows 700,000 to 950,000 distinct CDR3 sequences, approximately 15% of them singletons. This clonotype was seen more than once but under ten times. Antigen: not known. The source was PBMCs, mostly from graft donor cells, collected 360 days after TCRalphabeta/CD19-depleted stem cell transplant. The clonotype originates from a male patient younger than 18 who had a stem cell transplant for acute lymphoblastic leukemia, so the T cells may come from the graft donor.

In nucleotides, the CDR3 is TGTGCCAGCAGTTTACAGTTTTACAATGAGCAGTTCTTC. Amino acids: CASSLQFYNEQFF. The chain carries TRBV12-3 or TRBV12-4 and TRBJ2-1; no firm D call. The CDR3 runs 13 residues. V was cut by 2 bases and J by 4 bases, with 6 bases left in between.